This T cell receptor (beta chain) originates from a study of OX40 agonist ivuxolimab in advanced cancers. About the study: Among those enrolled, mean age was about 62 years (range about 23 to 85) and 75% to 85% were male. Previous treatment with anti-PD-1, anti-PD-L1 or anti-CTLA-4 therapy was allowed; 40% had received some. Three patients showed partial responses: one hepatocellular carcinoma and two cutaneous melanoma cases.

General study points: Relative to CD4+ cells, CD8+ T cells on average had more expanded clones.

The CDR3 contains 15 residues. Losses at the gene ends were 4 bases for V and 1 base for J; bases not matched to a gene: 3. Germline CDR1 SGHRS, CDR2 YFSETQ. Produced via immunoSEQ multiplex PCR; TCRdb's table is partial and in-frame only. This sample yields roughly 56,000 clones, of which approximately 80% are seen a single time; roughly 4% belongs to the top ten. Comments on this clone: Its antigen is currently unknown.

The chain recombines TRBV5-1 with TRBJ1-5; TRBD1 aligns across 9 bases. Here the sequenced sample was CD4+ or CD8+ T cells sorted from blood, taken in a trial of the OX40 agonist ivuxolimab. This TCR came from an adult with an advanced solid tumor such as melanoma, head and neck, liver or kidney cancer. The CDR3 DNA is TGCGCCAGCAGCACAACAGGGGGCAGCAATCAGCCCCAGCATTTT. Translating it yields CASSTTGGSNQPQHF.